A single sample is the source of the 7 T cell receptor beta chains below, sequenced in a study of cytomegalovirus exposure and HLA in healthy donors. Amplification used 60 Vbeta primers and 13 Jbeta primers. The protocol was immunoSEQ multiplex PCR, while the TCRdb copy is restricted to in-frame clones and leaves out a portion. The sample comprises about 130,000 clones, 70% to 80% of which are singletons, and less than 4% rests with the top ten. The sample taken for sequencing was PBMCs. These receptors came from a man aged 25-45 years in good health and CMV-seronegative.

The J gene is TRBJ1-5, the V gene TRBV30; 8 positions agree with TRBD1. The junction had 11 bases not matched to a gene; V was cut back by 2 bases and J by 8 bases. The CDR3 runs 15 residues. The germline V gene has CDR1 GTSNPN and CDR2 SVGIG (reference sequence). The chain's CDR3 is CAWSFQGTGLKPQHF. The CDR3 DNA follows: TGTGCCTGGAGTTTCCAGGGGACAGGCCTAAAGCCCCAGCATTTT.

Written as DNA, the CDR3 is TGTGCCAGCAGCGCAGAGACAGTCTCGGACTCCTACAATGAGCAGTTCTTC. Translation gives CASSAETVSDSYNEQFF. The chain links TRBV9 to TRBJ2-1, with a possible D match to TRBD1 (5 bases). The CDR3 sequence is 17 residues long. Germline V lookup: CDR1 SGDLS, CDR2 YYNGEE. Between the trimmed V and J ends, which lost 3 bases and 0 bases, there was a span of 16 bases.

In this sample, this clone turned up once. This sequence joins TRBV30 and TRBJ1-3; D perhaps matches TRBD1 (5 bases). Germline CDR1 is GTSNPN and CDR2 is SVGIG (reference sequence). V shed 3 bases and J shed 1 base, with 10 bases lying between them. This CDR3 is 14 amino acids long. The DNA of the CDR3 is TGTGCCTGGAGCCAGGACATATCTGGAAACACCATATATTTT. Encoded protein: CAWSQDISGNTIYF.

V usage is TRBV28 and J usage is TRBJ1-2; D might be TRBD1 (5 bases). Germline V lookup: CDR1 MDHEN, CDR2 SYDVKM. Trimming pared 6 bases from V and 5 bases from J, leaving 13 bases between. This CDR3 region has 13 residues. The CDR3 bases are TGTGCCAGCAGCCCTCAACAGGATTATGGCTACACCTTC. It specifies CASSPQQDYGYTF.

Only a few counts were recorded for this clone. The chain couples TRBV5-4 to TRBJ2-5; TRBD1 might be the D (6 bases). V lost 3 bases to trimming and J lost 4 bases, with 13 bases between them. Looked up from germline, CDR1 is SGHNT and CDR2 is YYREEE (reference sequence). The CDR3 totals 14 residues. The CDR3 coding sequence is TGTGCCAGCAGCTCCCGGGACACCAGAGAGACCCAGTACTTC. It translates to CASSSRDTRETQYF.

The CDR3 is CASSYSGRRDTQYF. CDR3 nucleotides: TGTGCCAGCAGTTACTCGGGGCGGCGGGATACGCAGTATTTT. This rearrangement joins TRBV6-5 to TRBJ2-3, with D possibly matching TRBD1 (5 bases). The CDR3 sequence is 14 residues long. The germline gives CDR1 MNHEY, CDR2 SVGAGI. Trimming removed 0 bases at V and 6 bases at J, with 10 bases between.

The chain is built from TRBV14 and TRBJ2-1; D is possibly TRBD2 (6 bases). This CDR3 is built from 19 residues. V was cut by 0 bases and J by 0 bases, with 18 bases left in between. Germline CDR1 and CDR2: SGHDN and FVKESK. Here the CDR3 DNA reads TGTGCCAGCAGCCAAGATGAGGCCCTAGCGCTGAGCTCCTACAATGAGCAGTTCTTC. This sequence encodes CASSQDEALALSSYNEQFF. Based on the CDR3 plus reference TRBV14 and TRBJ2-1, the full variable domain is EAGVTQFPSHSVIEKGQTVTLRCDPISGHDNLYWYRRVMGKEIKFLLHFVKESKQDESGMPNNRFLAERTGGTYSTLKVQPAELEDSGVYFCASSQDEALALSSYNEQFFGPGTRLTVL.